The table lists the clone carrying this T cell receptor (beta chain) with a count of one. The CDR3 runs 14 residues. Germline CDR1 SQVTM, CDR2 ANQGSEA. V lost 4 bases, J lost 2 bases, and 14 bases lay in between. The data originate from a study of blood T cell repertoires in COVID-19. For the study at large: The samples span acute and convalescent COVID-19 from the United States, Italy and Spain. T cells, B-cell-depleted T cells, or PBMCs supplied cDNA or gDNA.

In the authors' workflow: Estimation of nucleated cell counts relied on the amplification of reference gene primers. Assay used: immunoSEQ multiplex PCR; TCRdb lists only in-frame clones, some missing. V and J calls plus clone size are reproduced from that table; the DNA served to infer D and trimming. The data contain fewer than 300,000 clones, 80% to 85% of them seen just once; the ten biggest clones take up roughly 14%. Patients in Seattle were enrolled during active infection, then followed longitudinally. The sequenced material came from peripheral blood. This TCR derives from a person between 65 and 79 years old with COVID-19, enrolled during active disease. The chain is built from TRBV29-1 and TRBJ2-5; D is possibly TRBD2 (6 bases). DNA for the CDR3: TGCAGCGTTGCAACAGGACGGGGGCAAGAGACCCAGTACTTC. This codes for CSVATGRGQETQYF.